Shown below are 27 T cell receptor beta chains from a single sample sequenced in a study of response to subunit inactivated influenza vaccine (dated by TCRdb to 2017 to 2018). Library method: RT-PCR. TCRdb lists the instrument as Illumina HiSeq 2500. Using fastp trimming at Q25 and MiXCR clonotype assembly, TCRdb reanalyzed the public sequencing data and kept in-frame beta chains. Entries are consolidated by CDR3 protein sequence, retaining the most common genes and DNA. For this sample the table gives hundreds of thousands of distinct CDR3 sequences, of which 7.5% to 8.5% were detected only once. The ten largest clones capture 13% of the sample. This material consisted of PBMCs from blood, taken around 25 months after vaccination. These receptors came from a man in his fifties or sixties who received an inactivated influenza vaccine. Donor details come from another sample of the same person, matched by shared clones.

The CDR3 sequence: CASSYGTSGGVGSYNEQFF. The CDR3 DNA is TGCGCCAGCAGCTACGGGACTAGCGGGGGGGTAGGATCCTACAATGAGCAGTTCTTC. The chain uses TRBV5-1 and TRBJ2-1; TRBD2 aligns across 16 bases. There are 19 residues in the CDR3. V dropped 3 bases and J dropped 1; count of bases not matched to a gene: 7. Germline V gene lookup returns CDR1 SGHRS and CDR2 YFSETQ.

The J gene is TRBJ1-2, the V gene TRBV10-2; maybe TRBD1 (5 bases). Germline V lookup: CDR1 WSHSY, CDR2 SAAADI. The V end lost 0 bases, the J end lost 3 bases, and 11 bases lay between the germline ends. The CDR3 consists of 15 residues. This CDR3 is CASSESRGMDYGYTF. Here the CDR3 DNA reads TGCGCCAGCAGTGAGTCCCGGGGGATGGACTATGGCTACACCTTC.

DNA for the CDR3: TGCAGTGCTAGAGCGCAAGGGCCCAATGAGCAGTTCTTC. The encoded protein is CSARAQGPNEQFF. This chain links TRBV20-1 with TRBJ2-1; no reliable D call. Germline lookup yields CDR1 DFQATT and CDR2 SNEGSKA (reference sequence). The CDR3 totals 13 residues. Trimming left V 1 base short and J 6 bases short, with 10 bases between.

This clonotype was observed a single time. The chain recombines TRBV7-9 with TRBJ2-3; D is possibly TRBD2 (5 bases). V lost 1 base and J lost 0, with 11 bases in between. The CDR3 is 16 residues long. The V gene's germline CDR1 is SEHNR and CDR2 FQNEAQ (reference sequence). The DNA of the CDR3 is TGTGCCAGCAGCTTAGTTGGTGGGAGCAGCACAGATACGCAGTATTTT. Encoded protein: CASSLVGGSSTDTQYF.

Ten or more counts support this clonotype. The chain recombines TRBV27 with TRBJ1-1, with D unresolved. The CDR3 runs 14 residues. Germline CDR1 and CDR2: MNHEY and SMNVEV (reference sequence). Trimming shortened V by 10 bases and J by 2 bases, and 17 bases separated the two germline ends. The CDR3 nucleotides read TGTGCCACGCGACTCTTTGGCAGCAACACTGAAGCTTTCTTT. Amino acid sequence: CATRLFGSNTEAFF.

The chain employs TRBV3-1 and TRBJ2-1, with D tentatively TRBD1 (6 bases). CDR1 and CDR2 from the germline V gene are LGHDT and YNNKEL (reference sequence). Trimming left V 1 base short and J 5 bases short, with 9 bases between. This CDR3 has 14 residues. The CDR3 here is CASSQGQVNNEQFF. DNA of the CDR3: TGTGCCAGCAGCCAAGGACAGGTCAACAATGAGCAGTTCTTC.

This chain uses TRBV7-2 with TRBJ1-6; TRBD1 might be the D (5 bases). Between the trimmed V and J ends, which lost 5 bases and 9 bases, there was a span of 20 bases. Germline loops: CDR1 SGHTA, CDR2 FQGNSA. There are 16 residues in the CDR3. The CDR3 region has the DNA TGTGCCAGCAGCCACATGTACGGGGGGAGGGGTTCACCCCTCCACTTT. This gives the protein CASSHMYGGRGSPLHF. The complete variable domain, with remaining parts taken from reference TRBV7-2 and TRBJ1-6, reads GAGVSQSPSNKVTEKGKDVELRCDPISGHTALYWYRQSLGQGLEFLIYFQGNSAPDKSGLPSDRFSAERTGGSVSTLTIQRTQQEDSAVYLCASSHMYGGRGSPLHFGNGTRLTVT.

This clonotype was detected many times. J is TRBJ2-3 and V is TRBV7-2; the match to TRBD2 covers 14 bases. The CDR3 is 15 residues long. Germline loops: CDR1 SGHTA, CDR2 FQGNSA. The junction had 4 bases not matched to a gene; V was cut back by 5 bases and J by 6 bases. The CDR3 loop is CASSPRTSGRDTQYF. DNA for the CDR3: TGTGCCAGCAGCCCCCGGACTAGCGGGAGGGATACGCAGTATTTT.

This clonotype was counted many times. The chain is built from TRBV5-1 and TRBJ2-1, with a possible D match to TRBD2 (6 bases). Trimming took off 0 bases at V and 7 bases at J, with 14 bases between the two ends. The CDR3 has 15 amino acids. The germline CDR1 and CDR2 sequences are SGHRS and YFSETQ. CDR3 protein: CASSLATSESNEQFF. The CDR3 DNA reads TGCGCCAGCAGCTTGGCGACTAGTGAGTCGAATGAGCAGTTCTTC.

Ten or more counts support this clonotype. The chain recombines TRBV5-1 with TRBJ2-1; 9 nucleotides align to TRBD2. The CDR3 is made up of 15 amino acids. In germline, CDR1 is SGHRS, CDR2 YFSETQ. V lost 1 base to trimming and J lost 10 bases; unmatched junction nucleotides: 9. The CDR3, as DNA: TGCGCCAGCAGCTTGATGAGCGGGGGGCCTTGGGAGCAGTTCTTC. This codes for CASSLMSGGPWEQFF.

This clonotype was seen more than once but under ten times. The CDR3 nucleotides are TGCAGTGCTAGGGGGAGGAGGACCACCTACTCTGGGGCCAACGTCCTGACTTTC. It codes for CSARGRRTTYSGANVLTF. This chain uses TRBV20-1 with TRBJ2-6, with D tentatively TRBD2 (6 bases). V lost 3 bases and J lost 0, with 18 bases in between. Germline CDR1 and CDR2: DFQATT and SNEGSKA (reference sequence). The CDR3 has 18 amino acids.

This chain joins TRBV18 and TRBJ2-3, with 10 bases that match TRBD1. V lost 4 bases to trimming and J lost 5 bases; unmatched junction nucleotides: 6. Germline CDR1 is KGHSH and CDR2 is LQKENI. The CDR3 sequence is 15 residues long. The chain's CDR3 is CASSLTGGEEDTQYF. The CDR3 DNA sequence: TGTGCCAGCTCACTGACAGGGGGCGAGGAAGATACGCAGTATTTT.

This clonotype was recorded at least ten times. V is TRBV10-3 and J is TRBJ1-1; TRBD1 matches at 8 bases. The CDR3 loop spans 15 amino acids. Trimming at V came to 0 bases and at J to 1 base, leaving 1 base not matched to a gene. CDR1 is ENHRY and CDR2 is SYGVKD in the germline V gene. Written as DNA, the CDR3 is TGTGCCATCAGTGAGTCCGGGACAGGGAACACTGAAGCTTTCTTT. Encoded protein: CAISESGTGNTEAFF.

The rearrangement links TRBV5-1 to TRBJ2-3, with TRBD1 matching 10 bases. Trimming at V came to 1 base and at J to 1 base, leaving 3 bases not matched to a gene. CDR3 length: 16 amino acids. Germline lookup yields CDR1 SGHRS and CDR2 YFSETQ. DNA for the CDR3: TGCGCCAGCAGCTTGACCGGGACAGGGGGCACAGATACGCAGTATTTT. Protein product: CASSLTGTGGTDTQYF.

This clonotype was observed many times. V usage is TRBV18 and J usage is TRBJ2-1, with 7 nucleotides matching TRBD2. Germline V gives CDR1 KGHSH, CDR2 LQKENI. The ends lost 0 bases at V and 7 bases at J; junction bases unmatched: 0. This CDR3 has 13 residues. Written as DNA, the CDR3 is TGTGCCAGCTCACCACCCGGGGGGAATGAGCAGTTCTTC. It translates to CASSPPGGNEQFF.

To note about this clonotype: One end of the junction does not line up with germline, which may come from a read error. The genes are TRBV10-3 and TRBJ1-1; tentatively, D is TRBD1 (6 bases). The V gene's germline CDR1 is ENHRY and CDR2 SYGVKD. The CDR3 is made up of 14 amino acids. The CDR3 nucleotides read TGTGCCATCAGTGAAACCTCGCGGGACACGGAAGCTTTCTTT. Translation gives CAISETSRDTEAFF.

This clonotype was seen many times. This CDR3 reads CASSQEADSSYNEQFF. The CDR3 DNA is TGCGCCAGCAGCCAAGAAGCGGATAGCTCCTACAATGAGCAGTTCTTC. This chain connects TRBV4-3 to TRBJ2-1, with D tentatively TRBD2 (5 bases). The V gene lost 0 bases and the J gene lost 0 bases, with 9 bases spanning the gap. Germline values: CDR1 LGHNA, CDR2 YSLEER. This CDR3 has 16 residues.

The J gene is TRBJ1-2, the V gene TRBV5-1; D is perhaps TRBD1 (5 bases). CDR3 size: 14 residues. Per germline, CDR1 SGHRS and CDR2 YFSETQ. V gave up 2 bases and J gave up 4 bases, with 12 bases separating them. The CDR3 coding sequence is TGCGCCAGCAGCTTTTTACGGGGCTCCTATGGCTACACCTTC. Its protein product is CASSFLRGSYGYTF.

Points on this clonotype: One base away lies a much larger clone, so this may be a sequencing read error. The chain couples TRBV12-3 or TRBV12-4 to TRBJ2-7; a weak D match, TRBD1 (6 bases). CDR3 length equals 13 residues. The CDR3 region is CASRDRGSYKQYF. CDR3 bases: TGTGCCAGCAGGGACAGAGGAAGCTACAAGCAGTACTTC.

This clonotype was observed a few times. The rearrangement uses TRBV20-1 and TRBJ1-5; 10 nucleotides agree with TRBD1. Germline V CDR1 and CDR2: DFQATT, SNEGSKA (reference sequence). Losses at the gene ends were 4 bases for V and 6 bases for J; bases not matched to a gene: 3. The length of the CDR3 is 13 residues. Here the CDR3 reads CSATGDRGQPQHF. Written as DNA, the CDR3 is TGCAGTGCTACCGGGGACAGGGGTCAGCCCCAGCATTTT.

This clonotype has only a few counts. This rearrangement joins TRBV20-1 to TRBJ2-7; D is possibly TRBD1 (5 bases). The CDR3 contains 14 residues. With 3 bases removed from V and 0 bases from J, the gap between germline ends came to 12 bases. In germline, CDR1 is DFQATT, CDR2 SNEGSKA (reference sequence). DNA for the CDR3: TGCAGTGCTAGTGGACACATATACTCCTACGAGCAGTACTTC. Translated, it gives CSASGHIYSYEQYF.

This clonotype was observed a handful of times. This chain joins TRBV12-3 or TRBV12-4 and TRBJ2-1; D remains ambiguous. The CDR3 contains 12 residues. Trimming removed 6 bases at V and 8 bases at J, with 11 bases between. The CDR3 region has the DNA TGTGCCAGCAGACTTCACAGAGATGAGCAGTTCTTC. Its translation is CASRLHRDEQFF.

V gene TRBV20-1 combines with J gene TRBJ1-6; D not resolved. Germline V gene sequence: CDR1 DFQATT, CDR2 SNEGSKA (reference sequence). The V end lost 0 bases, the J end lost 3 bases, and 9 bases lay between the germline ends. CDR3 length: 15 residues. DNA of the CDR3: TGCAGTGCTAGAGATCCGACCCTCTATAATTCACCCCTCCACTTT. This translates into CSARDPTLYNSPLHF.

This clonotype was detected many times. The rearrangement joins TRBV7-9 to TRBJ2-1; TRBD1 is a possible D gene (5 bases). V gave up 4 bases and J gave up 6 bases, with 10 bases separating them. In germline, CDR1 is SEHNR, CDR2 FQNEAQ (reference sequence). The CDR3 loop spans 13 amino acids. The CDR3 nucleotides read TGTGCCAGCAGCTCAGGGATTATCAATGAGCAGTTCTTC. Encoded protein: CASSSGIINEQFF.

This chain's CDR3 is CASSAVVGNTIYF. The DNA of the CDR3 is TGTGCCAGCAGCGCGGTTGTCGGAAACACCATATATTTT. V gene TRBV9 combines with J gene TRBJ1-3; D is uncertain. The germline V and J ends were trimmed by 3 bases and 4 bases, with 8 bases remaining between them. Germline CDR1 and CDR2: SGDLS and YYNGEE. The CDR3 covers 13 residues.

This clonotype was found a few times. The CDR3 reads CASSGVGETEAFF. The CDR3 region has the DNA TGTGCCAGCAGCGGCGTAGGGGAAACTGAAGCTTTCTTT. The chain employs TRBV9 and TRBJ1-1; D perhaps matches TRBD1 (5 bases). The CDR3 runs 13 residues. Trimming removed 3 bases from V and 5 bases from J, with 11 bases in between. The germline V gene encodes CDR1 SGDLS and CDR2 YYNGEE.

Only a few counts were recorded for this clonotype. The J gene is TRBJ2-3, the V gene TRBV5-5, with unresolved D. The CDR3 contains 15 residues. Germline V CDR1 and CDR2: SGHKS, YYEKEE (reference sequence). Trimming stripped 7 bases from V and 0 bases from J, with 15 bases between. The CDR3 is CASGRPLTSTDTQYF. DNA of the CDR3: TGTGCCAGCGGCCGGCCGTTAACCAGCACAGATACGCAGTATTTT.